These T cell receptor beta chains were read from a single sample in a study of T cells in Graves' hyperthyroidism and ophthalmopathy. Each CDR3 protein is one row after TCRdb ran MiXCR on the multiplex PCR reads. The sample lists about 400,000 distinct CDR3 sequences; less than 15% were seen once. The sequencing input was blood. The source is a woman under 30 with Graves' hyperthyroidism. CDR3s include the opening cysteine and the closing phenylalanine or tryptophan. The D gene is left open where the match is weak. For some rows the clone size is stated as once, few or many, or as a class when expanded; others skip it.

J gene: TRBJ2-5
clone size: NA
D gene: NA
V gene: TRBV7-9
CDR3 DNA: TGTGCCAGCAGCCCAACGGCAAATCAAGAGACCCAGTACTTC
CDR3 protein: CASSPTANQETQYF

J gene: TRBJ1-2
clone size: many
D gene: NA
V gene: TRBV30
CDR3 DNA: TGTGCCTGGAGTGTAGACTATGGCTACACCTTC
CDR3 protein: CAWSVDYGYTF

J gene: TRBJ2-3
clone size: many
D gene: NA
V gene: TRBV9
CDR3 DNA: TGTGCCAGCGGGGAAAGCACAGATACGCAGTATTTT
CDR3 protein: CASGESTDTQYF

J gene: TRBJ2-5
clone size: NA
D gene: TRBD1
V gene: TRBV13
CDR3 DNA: TGTGCCAGCAGCTACTGGACAGGGGGCAGGGAGACCCAGTACTTC
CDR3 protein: CASSYWTGGRETQYF

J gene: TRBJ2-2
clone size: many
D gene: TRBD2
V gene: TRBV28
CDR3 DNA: TGTGCCAGCAGCCCTACCCCTAGCGGGACGAACACCGGGGAGCTGTTTTTT
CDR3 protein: CASSPTPSGTNTGELFF

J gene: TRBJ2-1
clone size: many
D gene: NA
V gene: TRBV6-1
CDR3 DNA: NA
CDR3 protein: CASSTSGQGAYNEQFF

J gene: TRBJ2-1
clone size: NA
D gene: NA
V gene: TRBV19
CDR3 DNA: TGTGCCAGTAGTATGTGGGACACCCACAATGAGCAGTTCTTC
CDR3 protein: CASSMWDTHNEQFF

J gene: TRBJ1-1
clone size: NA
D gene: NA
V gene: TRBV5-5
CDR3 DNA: TGTGCCAGCAGTTTGGGGGCGCCGAGGACTGAAGCTTTCTTT
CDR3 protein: CASSLGAPRTEAFF

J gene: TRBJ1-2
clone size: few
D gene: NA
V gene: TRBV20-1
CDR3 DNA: TGCAGTTTCCATCGGGGGGATTCGGATGGCTACACCTTC
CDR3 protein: CSFHRGDSDGYTF

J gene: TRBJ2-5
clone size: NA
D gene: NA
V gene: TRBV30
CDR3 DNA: TGTGCCTGGAGTGGGACTGAGTGGGGGACCCAGTACTTC
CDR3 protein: CAWSGTEWGTQYF

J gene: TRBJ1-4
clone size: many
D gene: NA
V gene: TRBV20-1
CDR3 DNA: TGCAGTGCTAGTGGACAGCGCGGGAACCGAAAACTGTTTTTT
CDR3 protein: CSASGQRGNRKLFF

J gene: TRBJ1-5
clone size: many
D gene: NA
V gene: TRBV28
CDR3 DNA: TGTGCCAGCAGTAAAAAGGTGCGACGTCAGCCCCAGCATTTT
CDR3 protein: CASSKKVRRQPQHF

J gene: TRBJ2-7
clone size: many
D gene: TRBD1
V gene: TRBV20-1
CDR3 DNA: TGCAGTGCCGGGGACAGGGCCTCCTACGAGCAGTACTTC
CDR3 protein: CSAGDRASYEQYF

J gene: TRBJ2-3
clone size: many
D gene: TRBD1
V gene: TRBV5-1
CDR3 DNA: TGCGCCAGCAGCTTGTTGACCGGACAGGGAAGTGTTAATACGCAGTATTTT
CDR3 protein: CASSLLTGQGSVNTQYF

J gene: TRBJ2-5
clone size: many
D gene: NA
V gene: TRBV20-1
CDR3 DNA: TGCAGTGCGTCAGAGGGGACATTACAAGAGACCCAGTACTTC
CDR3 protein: CSASEGTLQETQYF